Presented here are 27 T cell receptor beta chains from one specimen sequenced in a study of T cells in localized non-small cell lung cancer. Assay: immunoSEQ multiplex PCR; the TCRdb copy retains only in-frame clones and omits some. Among tens of thousands of clones listed, approximately 90% were seen once. Sample: peripheral blood, taken before any cancer treatment. The source of these receptors is a female donor at least 60 years old with stage II squamous cell lung carcinoma.

This rearrangement joins TRBV5-1 to TRBJ2-3; TRBD1 matches 7 bases. The trim removed 4 bases at V and 1 base at J, leaving 9 bases unmatched. The germline CDR1 and CDR2 sequences are SGHRS and YFSETQ. The CDR3 has 16 amino acids. The CDR3 reads CASSRGQVSGTDTQYF. In DNA form, the CDR3 reads TGCGCCAGCAGCCGCGGACAGGTTTCAGGCACAGATACGCAGTATTTT.

J is TRBJ2-5 and V is TRBV19, with D possibly matching TRBD2 (5 bases). This CDR3 region has 16 residues. Germline V gene data show CDR1 as LNHDA and CDR2 as SQIVND (reference sequence). The V end lost 6 bases, the J end lost 5 bases, and 22 bases lay between the germline ends. CDR3 residues: CASSLSSQRKEETQYF. CDR3 nucleotides: TGTGCCAGTAGCCTATCTAGCCAGCGGAAGGAGGAGACCCAGTACTTC.

This sequence joins TRBV10-3 and TRBJ1-1, with D uncertain. The germline V and J ends were trimmed by 6 bases and 0 bases, with 17 bases remaining between them. The CDR3 is made up of 16 amino acids. Germline lookup yields CDR1 ENHRY and CDR2 SYGVKD. This CDR3 is CAIRSRVGFMNTEAFF. CDR3 DNA sequence: TGTGCCATCAGGAGTCGGGTCGGCTTTATGAACACTGAAGCTTTCTTT.

The rearrangement joins TRBV9 to TRBJ2-5; 8 positions agree with TRBD1. The V and J ends lost 0 bases and 5 bases, in that order; junction bases with no gene match: 6. This CDR3 contains 15 residues. Germline CDR1 reads SGDLS; CDR2 reads YYNGEE. CDR3 loop: CASSVVSGGSETQYF. CDR3 DNA sequence: TGTGCCAGCAGCGTAGTGTCAGGGGGCTCGGAGACCCAGTACTTC.

The chain combines TRBV5-4 with TRBJ2-5; the D gene is possibly TRBD2 (7 bases). V lost 0 bases and J lost 2, with 14 bases in between. The CDR3 contains 16 residues. CDR1 is SGHNT and CDR2 is YYREEE in the germline V gene (reference sequence). The CDR3 DNA follows: TGTGCCAGCAGCTTGGGGGGGGCTAGCGGACAAGAGACCCAGTACTTC. The encoded protein is CASSLGGASGQETQYF.

The chain has TRBV11-2 and TRBJ2-7; TRBD2 aligns across 9 bases. Germline V gives CDR1 SGHAT, CDR2 FQNNGV. This CDR3 has 14 residues. Trimming cost V 1 base and J 5 bases; bases outside gene matches: 3. CDR3 bases: TGTGCCAGCAGCTTAGTAGCGGGAGCTCACGAGCAGTACTTC. Translation: CASSLVAGAHEQYF.

V and J are TRBV5-1 and TRBJ2-1; 13 nucleotides agree with TRBD2. The length of the CDR3 is 16 residues. The junction had 8 bases not matched to a gene; V was cut back by 6 bases and J by 5 bases. Per the germline V gene, CDR1 is SGHRS and CDR2 is YFSETQ. The CDR3 sequence is CASTTAGTSGDNEQFF. The CDR3 DNA reads as TGCGCCAGCACCACCGCCGGGACTAGCGGGGACAATGAGCAGTTCTTC.

This chain connects TRBV7-9 to TRBJ1-4; D is possibly TRBD1 (5 bases). From germline, CDR1 is SEHNR and CDR2 FQNEAQ (reference sequence). V lost 5 bases and J lost 8, with 18 bases in between. CDR3 length: 15 residues. CDR3 coding DNA: TGTGCCAGCAGCCGACCGATCCAAGAGGGGGAAAAACTGTTTTTT. Protein: CASSRPIQEGEKLFF.

This clone has just one count. The CDR3 DNA reads as TGTGCCAGCAGCACCATGACTAGCTACAATGAGCAGTTCTTC. Its translation: CASSTMTSYNEQFF. V usage is TRBV13 and J usage is TRBJ2-1; a possible D gene is TRBD2 (6 bases). The CDR3 is 14 residues long. The V end was cut by 5 bases, the J end by 3 bases, with 11 bases between. Germline V gene data show CDR1 as PRHDT and CDR2 as FYEKMQ (reference sequence).

V gene TRBV5-6 combines with J gene TRBJ2-7; maybe TRBD1 (5 bases). The CDR3 sequence is 15 residues long. Trimming removed 1 base at V and 5 bases at J, with 16 bases between. CDR1 is SGHDT and CDR2 is YYEEEE in the germline V gene. CDR3 coding DNA: TGTGCCAGCAGCTTGTTTACAGGAATTGTCCACGAGCAGTACTTC. It codes for CASSLFTGIVHEQYF.

The CDR3 bases are TGTGCCAGCAGCCCAATGGGCGGGCTATTTTCCTACAATGAGCAGTTCTTC. Protein: CASSPMGGLFSYNEQFF. The chain joins TRBV7-9 to TRBJ2-1; a possible D gene is TRBD2 (5 bases). V was pared by 5 bases and J by 1 base, with 18 bases between. The CDR3 runs 17 residues. Germline V gene sequence: CDR1 SEHNR, CDR2 FQNEAQ (reference sequence).

This clone was seen a handful of times. This chain joins TRBV28 and TRBJ1-2, with a weak D call TRBD1 (5 bases). Trimming took 7 bases from V and 1 from J, leaving 16 bases between them. The V gene's germline CDR1 is MDHEN and CDR2 SYDVKM. The CDR3 runs 15 residues. CDR3 in amino acids: CASKISGGNNYGYTF. The CDR3 DNA sequence: TGTGCCAGCAAAATTTCCGGGGGGAATAACTATGGCTACACCTTC.

The rearrangement joins TRBV11-2 to TRBJ2-7; TRBD1 matches 8 bases. Germline assignment: CDR1 SGHAT and CDR2 FQNNGV. The CDR3 length is 16 residues. After removal of 0 bases from V and 6 bases from J, the junction contained 10 bases not matched to a gene. CDR3 in DNA: TGTGCCAGCAGCTTAGAAGGGGGGACAGGCCCAGGCGAGCAGTACTTC. This codes for CASSLEGGTGPGEQYF.

The chain uses TRBV6-8 and TRBJ1-2, with D perhaps TRBD1 (6 bases). CDR3 size: 14 residues. Trimming removed 0 bases from V and 4 bases from J, with 9 bases in between. Germline V CDR1 and CDR2: MNHGY, SAAAGT. The CDR3 coding sequence is TGTGCCAGCAGTTACTCTGGGGGCCCCTATGGCTACACCTTC. Protein: CASSYSGGPYGYTF.

This chain uses TRBV28 with TRBJ2-7; D is perhaps TRBD1 or TRBD2 (6 bases each). The CDR3 runs to 14 residues. Germline V gene lookup returns CDR1 MDHEN and CDR2 SYDVKM. V was pared by 4 bases and J by 3 bases, with 13 bases between. CDR3 amino acids: CASSSSGALYEQYF. CDR3 bases: TGTGCCAGCAGTTCCTCGGGGGCCCTCTACGAGCAGTACTTC.

The V call is TRBV28, the J call TRBJ1-2; the D gene is possibly TRBD1 (6 bases). CDR3 size: 12 residues. V dropped 9 bases and J dropped 5 bases, with 13 bases sitting between them. From germline, CDR1 is MDHEN and CDR2 SYDVKM. The DNA for the CDR3 is TGTGCCAGTTCCGGGACAAGATATGGCTACACCTTC. This codes for CASSGTRYGYTF.

This clone was seen just once. The gene calls are TRBV5-1 and TRBJ2-3, with D unclear. The germline V and J ends were trimmed by 4 bases and 2 bases, with 5 bases remaining between them. CDR3 length: 12 amino acids. CDR1 and CDR2 from the germline V gene are SGHRS and YFSETQ. The CDR3 DNA sequence: TGCGCCAGCAGCCTAAACACAGATACGCAGTATTTT. It specifies CASSLNTDTQYF.

Concerning this clone: In the same sample, other DNA sequences code for this CDR3. This chain joins TRBV19 and TRBJ1-2; 7 bases line up with TRBD1. V lost 7 bases and J lost 7; bases outside the gene matches: 12. CDR1 and CDR2 (germline): LNHDA, SQIVND (reference sequence). The CDR3 contains 14 residues. The CDR3 DNA is TGTGCCAGTACCCAGGGGGGACCTCGAGGTGGCTACACCTTC. Translation: CASTQGGPRGGYTF. Full variable domain (remainder filled in from reference TRBV19 and TRBJ1-2): DGGITQSPKYLFRKEGQNVTLSCEQNLNHDAMYWYRQDPGQGLRLIYYSQIVNDFQKGDIAEGYSVSREKKESFPLTVTSAQKNPTAFYLCASTQGGPRGGYTFGSGTRLTVV.

This chain links TRBV4-1 with TRBJ2-6; D uncertain. The V gene's germline CDR1 is MGHRA and CDR2 YSYEKL. The CDR3 has 16 amino acids. V was clipped by 1 base and J by 0 bases, with 7 bases between them. The CDR3: CASSQAHSSGANVLTF. In DNA, the CDR3 is TGCGCCAGCAGCCAAGCGCATTCCTCTGGGGCCAACGTCCTGACTTTC.

V gene TRBV7-3 combines with J gene TRBJ2-1; possibly TRBD1 or TRBD2 for D (5 bases each). The CDR3 runs to 16 residues. V shed 1 base and J shed 10 bases, with 20 bases lying between them. CDR1 SGHTA and CDR2 FQGTGA come from the germline V gene. The CDR3 here is CASSLRGGGLLGEQFF. The DNA of the CDR3 is TGTGCCAGCAGCTTAAGGGGCGGCGGGCTCCTCGGGGAGCAGTTCTTC.

This clone was detected once. The chain carries TRBV7-8 and TRBJ2-3; tentative D call: TRBD1 (6 bases). CDR1 is SGHVS, CDR2 FQNEAQ, per germline. With 1 base removed from V and 4 bases from J, the gap between germline ends came to 18 bases. The CDR3 totals 17 residues. The CDR3 protein is CASSLEGGGHSPDTQYF. Written as DNA, the CDR3 is TGTGCCAGCAGCTTAGAGGGTGGGGGCCATAGCCCAGATACGCAGTATTTT.

The gene calls are TRBV7-9 and TRBJ2-3; D unresolved. Trimming cost V 5 bases and J 4 bases, with 16 bases left between them. CDR3 length: 15 residues. Germline CDR1 and CDR2: SEHNR and FQNEAQ (reference sequence). CDR3 DNA: TGTGCCAGCAGCCCGATCACTGGGCGCGCAGATACGCAGTATTTT. This sequence encodes CASSPITGRADTQYF.

The chain is built from TRBV29-1 and TRBJ1-1; D is undetermined. The V gene lost 5 bases and the J gene lost 3 bases, with 7 bases spanning the gap. The CDR3 contains 11 residues. The V gene's germline CDR1 is SQVTM and CDR2 ANQGSEA. This CDR3 reads CSVRTHTEAFF. CDR3 DNA sequence: TGCAGCGTTCGAACTCACACTGAAGCTTTCTTT.

V usage is TRBV7-3 and J usage is TRBJ1-1, with D maybe TRBD1 (6 bases). Germline lookup yields CDR1 SGHTA and CDR2 FQGTGA. The CDR3 extends over 15 amino acids. Trimming took off 1 base at V and 4 bases at J, with 13 bases between the two ends. CDR3 region: CASSLNSPGATEAFF. CDR3 bases: TGTGCCAGCAGCTTAAATAGTCCGGGGGCCACTGAAGCTTTCTTT.

A few counts support this clone. The rearrangement joins TRBV4-1 to TRBJ1-4, with D perhaps TRBD1 (6 bases). The CDR3 sequence is 15 residues long. Germline V gene sequence: CDR1 MGHRA, CDR2 YSYEKL. V gave up 4 bases and J gave up 5 bases, with 14 bases separating them. CDR3 in amino acids: CASSPFGTPNEKLFF. The CDR3 DNA is TGCGCCAGCAGCCCTTTCGGGACACCAAATGAAAAACTGTTTTTT.

V gene TRBV6-5 combines with J gene TRBJ2-7; 8 nucleotides agree with TRBD2. J was trimmed by 2 bases and V by 4 bases; bases with no gene match: 7. Per the germline V gene, CDR1 is MNHEY and CDR2 is SVGAGI. The CDR3 runs 15 residues. In DNA form, the CDR3 reads TGTGCCAGCAGTTCGAGCGGGGGTGGCACCTACGAGCAGTACTTC. Encoded protein: CASSSSGGGTYEQYF.

J is TRBJ2-7 and V is TRBV6-5; 8 bases fit TRBD2. The CDR3 totals 14 residues. CDR1 is MNHEY, CDR2 SVGAGI, per germline. The V segment lost 3 bases and the J segment 3 bases; nucleotides outside the gene matches: 4. For the CDR3, the DNA is TGTGCCAGCAGTTATCCGGGACTAGACTACGAGCAGTACTTC. Protein product: CASSYPGLDYEQYF.